Each of the 11 T cell receptor beta chains below was sequenced from the same sample in a study of regulatory T cells in long-lasting Graves disease. Arm-PCR with iRepertoire HTBI primers amplified the CDR3 regions for these TCR beta libraries. One entry per CDR3 protein, called by TCRdb with MiXCR from the multiplex PCR reads. The sample carries a few hundred thousand distinct CDR3 sequences, roughly 18% recorded once. Time point denoted: newly diagnosed GD, antithyroid drugs for less than 3 months. The TCR library was prepared using RNA isolated from PBMCs. This same sample was also taken into another study, of T cells in Graves' hyperthyroidism and ophthalmopathy.

This material consisted of peripheral blood mononuclear cells (PBMCs), taken at new diagnosis, from a patient treated with antithyroid drugs. All receptors derive from a woman between 25 and 40 years old with Graves disease.

A few counts support this clonotype. The rearrangement joins TRBV25-1 to TRBJ1-1, with D perhaps TRBD1 (5 bases). The V gene's germline CDR1 is MGHDK and CDR2 SYGVNS. This CDR3 has 13 amino acids. CDR3 DNA sequence: TGTGCAGGGGTATTTAGGTGGAACACTGAAGCTTTCTTT. It translates to CAGVFRWNTEAFF.

This clonotype was detected many times. The CDR3 protein is CSARVGADSGNTIYF. CDR3 nucleotides: TGCAGTGCTAGAGTGGGGGCGGACTCTGGAAACACCATATATTTT. The genes are TRBV20-1 and TRBJ1-3; D is possibly TRBD1 (6 bases). CDR1 is DFQATT and CDR2 is SNEGSKA in the germline V gene (reference sequence). The ends were cut back, 1 base at V and 0 bases at J, with 10 bases in the middle. The CDR3 covers 15 residues.

This clonotype appeared many times. This chain connects TRBV9 to TRBJ2-3; D remains ambiguous. V shed 0 bases and J shed 0 bases, with 8 bases lying between them. Per the germline V gene, CDR1 is SGDLS and CDR2 is YYNGEE. This CDR3 is 15 amino acids long. CDR3 nucleotides: TGTGCCAGCAGCGTAGCGCGGTCTAGCACAGATACGCAGTATTTT. Translation: CASSVARSSTDTQYF.

Of note for this clonotype: A read error is possible here, since a much larger clone lies one base away. The chain employs TRBV3-1 and TRBJ1-2; possible D gene TRBD1, 5 bases. CDR1 and CDR2 from the germline V gene are LGHDT and YNNKEL (reference sequence). The length of the CDR3 is 15 residues. The ends were cut back, 7 bases at V and 6 bases at J, with 21 bases in the middle. CDR3 sequence reads: CASTPKPGRGNGYTF. In DNA form, the CDR3 reads TGTGCCAGCACGCCAAAACCGGGACGGGGGAATGGCTACACCTTC.

The table lists this clonotype with a few counts. The chain couples TRBV6-1 to TRBJ2-7; no firm D call. The CDR3 runs 15 residues. The germline CDR1 and CDR2 sequences are MNHNS and SASEGT. The V end lost 0 bases, the J end lost 2 bases, and 11 bases lay between the germline ends. The CDR3 DNA follows: TGTGCCAGCAGTGAAGCGACCACTGCACCCTACGAGCAGTACTTC. Translating it yields CASSEATTAPYEQYF.

This clonotype was counted many times. J is TRBJ1-2 and V is TRBV20-1; 7 bases line up with TRBD1. CDR3 length: 16 residues. CDR1 is DFQATT, CDR2 SNEGSKA, per germline (reference sequence). Trimming at V came to 4 bases and at J to 5 bases, leaving 16 bases not matched to a gene. As DNA, the CDR3 is TGCAGTGCTACGCCGCCAAATCAGGGGGTTAAGTATGGCTACACCTTC. It codes for CSATPPNQGVKYGYTF.

This clonotype was recorded at least ten times. This chain uses TRBV19 with TRBJ1-5, with TRBD1 matching over 11 bases. V was clipped by 7 bases and J by 2 bases; unmatched bases: 7. The CDR3 is made up of 16 amino acids. Germline CDR1 LNHDA, CDR2 SQIVND (reference sequence). The CDR3 spells CASTKMGQGGNQPQHF. The CDR3, as DNA: TGTGCCAGTACCAAAATGGGACAGGGGGGCAATCAGCCCCAGCATTTT.

The V call is TRBV6-1, the J call TRBJ2-7, with D tentatively TRBD1 or TRBD2 (6 bases each). Germline CDR1 MNHNS, CDR2 SASEGT. The CDR3 has 15 residues. Trimming left V 8 bases short and J 4 bases short, with 21 bases between. CDR3 sequence reads: CASSKGWGAGYEQYF. The CDR3, as DNA: TGTGCCAGCTCAAAAGGGTGGGGGGCTGGGTACGAGCAGTACTTC.

The chain combines TRBV12-3 or TRBV12-4 with TRBJ1-4; D unresolved. Trimming cost V 5 bases and J 8 bases, with 15 bases left between them. The CDR3 contains 14 residues. The CDR3 loop is CASSADGLREKLFF. The CDR3 coding sequence is TGTGCCAGCAGTGCGGACGGCCTGAGGGAAAAACTGTTTTTT.

Comments on this clonotype: The likely explanation is a read error, given a far larger clone one base away. This sequence joins TRBV6-1 and TRBJ1-2; D is unclear. The CDR3 sequence is 14 residues long. The V gene lost 5 bases and the J gene lost 6 bases, with 16 bases spanning the gap. Germline V gene sequence: CDR1 MNHNS, CDR2 SASEGT. In DNA form, the CDR3 reads TGTGCCAGCAGTCTCAGACGGGGTACGAATGGCTACACCTTC. Translating it yields CASSLRRGTNGYTF.

A word on this clonotype: It is likely a read error: a sequence one base away is far more abundant. V usage is TRBV7-9 and J usage is TRBJ2-3; TRBD2 agrees at 8 bases. The DNA end is more similar to TRBJ2-7, so the J call may be wrong. The CDR3 sequence is 15 residues long. Germline V gives CDR1 SEHNR, CDR2 FQNEAQ (reference sequence). CDR3 residues: CASSLGLVTYNEQYF. CDR3 DNA: TGTGCCAGCAGCCTGGGACTAGTTACGTACAATGAGCAGTACTTC.